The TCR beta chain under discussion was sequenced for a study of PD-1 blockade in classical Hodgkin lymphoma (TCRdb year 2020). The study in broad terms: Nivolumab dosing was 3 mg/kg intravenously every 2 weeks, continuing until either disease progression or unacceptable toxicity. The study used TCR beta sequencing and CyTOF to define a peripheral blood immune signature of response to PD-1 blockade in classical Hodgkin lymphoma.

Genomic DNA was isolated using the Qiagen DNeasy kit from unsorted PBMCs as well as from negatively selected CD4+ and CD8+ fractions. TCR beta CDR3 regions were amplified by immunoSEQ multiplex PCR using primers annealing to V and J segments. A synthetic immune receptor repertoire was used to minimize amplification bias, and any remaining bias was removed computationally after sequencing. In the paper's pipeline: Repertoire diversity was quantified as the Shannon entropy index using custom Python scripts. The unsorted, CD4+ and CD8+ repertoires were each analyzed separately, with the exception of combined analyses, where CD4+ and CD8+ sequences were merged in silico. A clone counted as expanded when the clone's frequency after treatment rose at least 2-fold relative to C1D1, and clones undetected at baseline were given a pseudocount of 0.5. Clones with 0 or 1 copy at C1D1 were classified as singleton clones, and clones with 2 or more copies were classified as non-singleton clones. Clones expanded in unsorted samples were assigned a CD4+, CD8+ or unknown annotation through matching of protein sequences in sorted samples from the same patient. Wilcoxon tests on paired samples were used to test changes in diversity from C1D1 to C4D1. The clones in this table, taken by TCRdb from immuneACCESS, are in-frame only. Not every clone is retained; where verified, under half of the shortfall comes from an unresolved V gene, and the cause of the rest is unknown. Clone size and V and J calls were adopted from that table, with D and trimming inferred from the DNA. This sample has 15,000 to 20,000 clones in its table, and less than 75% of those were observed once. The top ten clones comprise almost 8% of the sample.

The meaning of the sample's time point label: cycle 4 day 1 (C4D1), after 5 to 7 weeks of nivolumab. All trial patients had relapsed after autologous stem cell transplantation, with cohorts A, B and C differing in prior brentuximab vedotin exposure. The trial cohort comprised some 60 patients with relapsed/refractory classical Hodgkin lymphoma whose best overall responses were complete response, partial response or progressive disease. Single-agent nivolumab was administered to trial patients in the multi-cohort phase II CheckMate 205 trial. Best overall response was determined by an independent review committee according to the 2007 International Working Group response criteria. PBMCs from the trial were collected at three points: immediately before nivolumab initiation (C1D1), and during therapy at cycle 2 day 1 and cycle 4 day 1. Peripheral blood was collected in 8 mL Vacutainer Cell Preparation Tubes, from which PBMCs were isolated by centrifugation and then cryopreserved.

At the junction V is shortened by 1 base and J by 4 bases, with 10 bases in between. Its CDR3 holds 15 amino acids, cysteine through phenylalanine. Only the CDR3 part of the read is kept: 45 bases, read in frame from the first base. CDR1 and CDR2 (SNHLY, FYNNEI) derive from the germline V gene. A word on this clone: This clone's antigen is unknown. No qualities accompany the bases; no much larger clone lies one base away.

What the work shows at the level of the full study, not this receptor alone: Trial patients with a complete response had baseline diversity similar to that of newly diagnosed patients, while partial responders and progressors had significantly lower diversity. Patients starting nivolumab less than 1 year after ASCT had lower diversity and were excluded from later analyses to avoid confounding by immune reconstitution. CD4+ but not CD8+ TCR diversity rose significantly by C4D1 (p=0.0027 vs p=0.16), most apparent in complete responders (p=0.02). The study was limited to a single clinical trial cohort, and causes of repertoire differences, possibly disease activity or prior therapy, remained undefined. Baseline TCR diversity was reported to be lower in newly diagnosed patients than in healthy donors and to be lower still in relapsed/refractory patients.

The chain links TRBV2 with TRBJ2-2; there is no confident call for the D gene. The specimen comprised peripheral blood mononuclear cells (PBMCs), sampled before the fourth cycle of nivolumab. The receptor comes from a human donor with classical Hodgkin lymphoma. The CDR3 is CASSEVRSSTGELFF. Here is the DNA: TGTGCCAGCAGTGAAGTGCGTTCATCCACCGGGGAGCTGTTTTTT. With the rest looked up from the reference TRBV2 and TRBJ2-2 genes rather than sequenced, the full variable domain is EPEVTQTPSHQVTQMGQEVILRCVPISNHLYFYWYRQILGQKVEFLVSFYNNEISEKSEIFDDQFSVERPDGSNFTLKIRSTKLEDSAMYFCASSEVRSSTGELFFGEGSRLTVL.